The next 30 T cell receptor beta chains were all read from a single sample in a study of human CD8 memory T cell subsets. UMI-labeled 5' RACE yielded the TCR beta libraries. TCRdb reanalyzed the 5' RACE reads and collapses them to one entry per CDR3 protein, without DNA. This sample contains about 10,000 distinct CDR3 sequences. The identity of TPEX cells was that of CCR7+ PD-1+ TIGIT+ early memory CD8+ T cells with exhausted-like traits. Material for sequencing was CD8+ T cells from PBMCs. The source of these receptors is a human donor in good health.

J is TRBJ1-2 and V is TRBV7-9. The CDR3 totals 18 residues. The germline V gene encodes CDR1 SEHNR and CDR2 FQNEAQ (reference sequence). The CDR3 protein is CASSLAARSRNIDYGYTF.

This chain links TRBV29-1 with TRBJ2-7; TCRdb selects TRBD1, and the lack of DNA leaves this call unchecked. The CDR3 extends over 13 amino acids. Germline V lookup: CDR1 SQVTM, CDR2 ANQGSEA. CDR3 loop: CSARGGQGREQYF.

The genes are TRBV4-1 and TRBJ1-3; TCRdb outputs TRBD1, but without DNA this stays unchecked. CDR3 size: 16 residues. Germline assignment: CDR1 MGHRA and CDR2 YSYEKL. CDR3 sequence: CASSPQGGGGGNTIYF.

The chain links TRBV5-1 to TRBJ2-2. The length of the CDR3 is 15 residues. Germline-derived CDR1 and CDR2 are SGHRS and YFSETQ. The CDR3 region is CASSSSNANTGELFF.

The rearrangement joins TRBV20-1 to TRBJ2-1; TCRdb's D gene call, TRBD2, goes unchecked for lack of DNA. Looked up from germline, CDR1 is DFQATT and CDR2 is SNEGSKA (reference sequence). The length of the CDR3 is 15 residues. CDR3 sequence reads: CSARGTSGKYNEQFF.

This clonotype is identified as medium-sized from frequency. The V gene is TRBV5-6, the J gene TRBJ1-2. Germline CDR1 reads SGHDT; CDR2 reads YYEEEE. The CDR3 extends over 15 amino acids. The CDR3 spells CASMGPLGRGSGYTF. Combining the CDR3 with reference TRBV5-6 and TRBJ1-2 gives the whole variable domain DAGVTQSPTHLIKTRGQQVTLRCSPKSGHDTVSWYQQALGQGPQFIFQYYEEEERQRGNFPDRFSGHQFPNYSSELNVNALLLGDSALYLCASMGPLGRGSGYTFGSGTRLTVV.

The chain employs TRBV13 and TRBJ2-5; the D call from TCRdb, TRBD2, cannot be confirmed without DNA. Germline V lookup: CDR1 PRHDT, CDR2 FYEKMQ (reference sequence). CDR3 length equals 15 residues. The CDR3 loop reads CASSLRRELAGTQYF.

The V call is TRBV4-1, the J call TRBJ2-1; the D gene TCRdb calls, TRBD2, cannot be checked with no DNA. The V gene's germline CDR1 is MGHRA and CDR2 YSYEKL. The CDR3 consists of 14 residues. The CDR3: CASSQGAGNNEQFF.

CDR3: CSDTPGTGDGYTF. V usage is TRBV29-1 and J usage is TRBJ1-2; the D gene TCRdb calls, TRBD1, cannot be checked with no DNA. This CDR3 has 13 amino acids. Germline values: CDR1 SQVTM, CDR2 ANQGSEA.

This chain uses TRBV5-5 with TRBJ1-1; the D call from TCRdb, TRBD1, cannot be confirmed without DNA. This CDR3 comprises 14 residues. From germline, CDR1 is SGHKS and CDR2 YYEKEE (reference sequence). The CDR3 here is CASRRDRGHTEAFF. The whole variable domain, remainder taken from reference TRBV5-5 and TRBJ1-1, is DAGVTQSPTHLIKTRGQQVTLRCSPISGHKSVSWYQQVLGQGPQFIFQYYEKEERGRGNFPDRFSARQFPNYSSELNVNALLLGDSALYLCASRRDRGHTEAFFGQGTRLTVV.

V and J are TRBV20-1 and TRBJ1-1; TCRdb's D call, TRBD1, is unchecked because there is no DNA. The germline V gene has CDR1 DFQATT and CDR2 SNEGSKA (reference sequence). The CDR3 extends over 13 amino acids. The chain's CDR3 is CSASARGNTEAFF.

The V gene is TRBV30, the J gene TRBJ1-5. The CDR3 is 14 amino acids. The germline gives CDR1 GTSNPN, CDR2 SVGIG (reference sequence). The CDR3 here is CAWKSGHSNQPQHF.

The J gene is TRBJ2-7, the V gene TRBV5-1. The CDR3 has 15 residues. Per the germline V gene, CDR1 is SGHRS and CDR2 is YFSETQ. CDR3 amino acids: CASSEVGANSYEQYF.

The chain is built from TRBV7-2 and TRBJ2-1. The CDR3 length is 15 residues. Germline CDR1 reads SGHTA; CDR2 reads FQGNSA. The CDR3 here is CASSLEGASYNEQFF.

The chain uses TRBV4-1 and TRBJ1-4. CDR1 and CDR2 from the germline V gene are MGHRA and YSYEKL. The CDR3 has 15 amino acids. CDR3 sequence: CASSQDRGLDEKLFF.

The chain recombines TRBV20-1 with TRBJ2-7; TCRdb picks TRBD1, but there is no DNA to check that call. Germline V gene sequence: CDR1 DFQATT, CDR2 SNEGSKA (reference sequence). This CDR3 spans 14 amino acids. The CDR3 loop is CSARPGPSSWEQYF.

The chain combines TRBV5-1 with TRBJ2-3; TCRdb lists TRBD2, though no DNA is available to test this call. Germline CDR1 reads SGHRS; CDR2 reads YFSETQ. The CDR3 has 17 residues. The CDR3 is CASSLARLRGRPDTQYF.

J is TRBJ1-4 and V is TRBV15; TCRdb calls TRBD1, which cannot be checked without DNA. This CDR3 has 15 amino acids. Germline CDR1 and CDR2: LNHNV and YYDKDF (reference sequence). CDR3 residues: CATSVEPGPNEKLFF. Supplemented by reference TRBV15 and TRBJ1-4, the full variable domain reads DAMVIQNPRYQVTQFGKPVTLSCSQTLNHNVMYWYQQKSSQAPKLLFHYYDKDFNNEADTPDNFQSRRPNTSFCFLDIRSPGLGDTAMYLCATSVEPGPNEKLFFGSGTQLSVL.

V is TRBV19 and J is TRBJ2-1; there is no DNA to check the TCRdb D call of TRBD1. Looked up from germline, CDR1 is LNHDA and CDR2 is SQIVND (reference sequence). This CDR3 has 13 amino acids. The CDR3 region is CASSISGYNEQFF.

The V call is TRBV14, the J call TRBJ2-7; without DNA, the TCRdb call of TRBD1 cannot be checked. The CDR3 contains 14 residues. Germline CDR1 reads SGHDN; CDR2 reads FVKESK. The CDR3 loop is CASSLKLRGGEQYF. Complete variable domain (other parts from reference TRBV14 and TRBJ2-7): EAGVTQFPSHSVIEKGQTVTLRCDPISGHDNLYWYRRVMGKEIKFLLHFVKESKQDESGMPNNRFLAERTGGTYSTLKVQPAELEDSGVYFCASSLKLRGGEQYFGPGTRLTVT.

V is TRBV4-1 and J is TRBJ1-1; TCRdb calls TRBD1, which cannot be checked without DNA. This CDR3 is built from 15 residues. CDR1 is MGHRA, CDR2 YSYEKL, per germline. The CDR3 sequence: CASSHETGLGTEAFF.

Considering frequency, this clonotype is medium-sized. This chain joins TRBV7-2 and TRBJ2-1; absent DNA, TCRdb's TRBD1 call cannot be checked. The CDR3 extends over 13 amino acids. Germline CDR1 is SGHTA and CDR2 is FQGNSA. CDR3 loop: CASSSRQYNEQFF. The full variable domain, its missing parts supplied by reference TRBV7-2 and TRBJ2-1, is GAGVSQSPSNKVTEKGKDVELRCDPISGHTALYWYRQSLGQGLEFLIYFQGNSAPDKSGLPSDRFSAERTGGSVSTLTIQRTQQEDSAVYLCASSSRQYNEQFFGPGTRLTVL.

The chain carries TRBV5-1 and TRBJ2-5; TCRdb designates TRBD1, a call that cannot be tested without DNA. This CDR3 is 13 amino acids long. Germline V gene data show CDR1 as SGHRS and CDR2 as YFSETQ. The CDR3 is CASSPDSQETQYF. Full variable domain (remainder filled in from reference TRBV5-1 and TRBJ2-5): KAGVTQTPRYLIKTRGQQVTLSCSPISGHRSVSWYQQTPGQGLQFLFEYFSETQRNKGNFPGRFSGRQFSNSRSEMNVSTLELGDSALYLCASSPDSQETQYFGPGTRLLVL.

This rearrangement joins TRBV5-1 to TRBJ1-1. The CDR3 has 18 amino acids. Germline values: CDR1 SGHRS, CDR2 YFSETQ. The CDR3 here is CASSFNEGINVGNTEAFF.

The genes are TRBV7-2 and TRBJ2-1; the TRBD2 assignment by TCRdb is unverifiable without DNA. The CDR3 is made up of 18 amino acids. Germline V lookup: CDR1 SGHTA, CDR2 FQGNSA. The CDR3 reads CASSLRAGTSGRSNEQFF.

This sequence joins TRBV2 and TRBJ2-1; TCRdb returns TRBD1, unconfirmable since there is no DNA. The CDR3 has 12 residues. Germline CDR1 reads SNHLY; CDR2 reads FYNNEI. CDR3 sequence reads: CASSETGNEQFF.

The chain carries TRBV27 and TRBJ2-7. The CDR3 loop spans 14 amino acids. Germline CDR1 and CDR2: MNHEY and SMNVEV (reference sequence). CDR3 sequence reads: CASSLGEISYEQYF.

Measured by frequency, this clonotype is medium-sized. The rearrangement uses TRBV12-3 or TRBV12-4 and TRBJ1-2; the TRBD1 assignment by TCRdb is unverifiable without DNA. The CDR3 has 16 amino acids. CDR3: CASSLTFPGAKNGYTF.

The chain has TRBV20-1 and TRBJ2-7; absent DNA, TCRdb's TRBD1 call cannot be checked. CDR3 length equals 15 residues. CDR1 is DFQATT and CDR2 is SNEGSKA in the germline V gene (reference sequence). This CDR3 is CSARDPGTGALEQYF.

V is TRBV28 and J is TRBJ1-1; TCRdb's D gene call, TRBD1, goes unchecked for lack of DNA. Germline V gives CDR1 MDHEN, CDR2 SYDVKM. The CDR3 runs 16 residues. The chain's CDR3 is CASSFRTERGDTEAFF. Variable domain in full (rest from reference TRBV28 and TRBJ1-1): DVKVTQSSRYLVKRTGEKVFLECVQDMDHENMFWYRQDPGLGLRLIYFSYDVKMKEKGDIPEGYSVSREKKERFSLILESASTNQTSMYLCASSFRTERGDTEAFFGQGTRLTVV.